This T cell receptor (beta chain) was retrieved from a study of T cells in Graves' hyperthyroidism and ophthalmopathy. It was RNA transcripts that yielded the amplified TCR beta CDR3 regions. TCR CDR3 regions were first amplified by RT-PCR with HTBI primers. TCRdb analysed the multiplex PCR reads with MiXCR anew, one entry per CDR3 protein. The repertoire includes hundreds of thousands of distinct CDR3 sequences, over 15% of them detected once, and roughly a sixth sits in the top ten. Used for diagnoses were clinical symptoms, serum thyroxine and TRAb, thyroid ultrasound and orbital computed tomography. The blood sample was taken at first hyperthyroidism diagnosis, before any ophthalmopathy symptoms. Each 10 ml fresh peripheral blood draw supplied the PBMCs. Germline V gene data show CDR1 as MNHEY and CDR2 as SMNVEV (reference sequence). The CDR3 length is 15 residues. Losses at the gene ends were 6 bases for V and 9 bases for J; bases not matched to a gene: 8.

General study results and limits: Ophthalmopathy, as predicted by the model, came a median 6.5 months after the prediction.

This clonotype has a count of ten or more. Its antigen is unidentified. The sample comprised blood. V and J are TRBV27 and TRBJ1-6; 10 bases agree with TRBD1. This receptor was obtained from a woman aged 50 to 60 with Graves' hyperthyroidism that later progressed to Graves' ophthalmopathy. DNA of the CDR3: TGTGCCAGCAGACCGGGACAGGGGATAGGTTCACCCCTCCACTTT. Protein: CASRPGQGIGSPLHF.